One T cell receptor (beta chain) is described in this entry. As yet, its antigen is unknown. This specimen belongs to a study of beta chain features in type 1 diabetes. Points from the study as a whole: TCRB CDR3s from Type 1 diabetes patients were moderately but significantly shorter in all four CD4+ subsets.

The authors reverse transcribed all of the isolated RNA, so sequencing captured expressed TCRB transcripts. Some 3.6 million reads on average were seen across naive, central memory and regulatory T cell samples. Here immunoSEQ multiplex PCR was the method, and the copy in TCRdb shows in-frame clones only, minus some. This sample has hundreds of thousands of clones, with more than 13% found just once. The receptor comes from a man between 18 and 35 years old with type 1 diabetes. The sample taken for sequencing was naive CD4+ T cells from blood.

CDR3 residues: CASSPRTRYEQYF. In DNA, the CDR3 is TGTGCCAGCAGTCCCCGGACTAGGTACGAGCAGTACTTC. V and J are TRBV25-1 and TRBJ2-7; 7 bases map to TRBD2. The CDR3 is 13 amino acids. The V segment lost 5 bases and the J segment 4 bases; nucleotides outside the gene matches: 5. Germline CDR1 MGHDK, CDR2 SYGVNS.